The entry below describes one TCR beta chain. Germline values: CDR1 SGHRS, CDR2 YFSETQ. V was shortened by 0 bases and J by 2 bases, with 8 bases between the two germline ends. The CDR3 runs to 14 residues. PCR primers comprised 60 Vbeta and 13 Jbeta primers. Only in-frame clones appear in the TCRdb table, and some are missing; sequencing was by immunoSEQ multiplex PCR. Its table records 100,000 to 150,000 clones. The source of the sample is a study of cytomegalovirus exposure and HLA in healthy donors. About the study: A preliminary data release comprised roughly 85 million unique TCRs obtained from HLA-typed donors.

Sequenced material: PBMCs. This clonotype was sampled from a man aged 18 to 35 in good health and CMV-seronegative. The rearrangement uses TRBV5-1 and TRBJ2-5, with D perhaps TRBD1 (6 bases). CDR3 protein: CASSLEGVQETQYF. For the CDR3, the DNA is TGCGCCAGCAGCTTGGAGGGGGTTCAAGAGACCCAGTACTTC.